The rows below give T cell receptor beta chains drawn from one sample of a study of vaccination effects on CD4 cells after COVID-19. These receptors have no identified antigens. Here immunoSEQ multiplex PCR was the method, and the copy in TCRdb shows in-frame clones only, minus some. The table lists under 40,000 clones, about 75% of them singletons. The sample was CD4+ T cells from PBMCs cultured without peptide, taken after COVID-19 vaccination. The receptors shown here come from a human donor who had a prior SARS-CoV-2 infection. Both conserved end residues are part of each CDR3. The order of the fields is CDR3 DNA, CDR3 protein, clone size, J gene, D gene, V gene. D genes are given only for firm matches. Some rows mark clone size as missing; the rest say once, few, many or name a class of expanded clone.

TGTGCCAGCGCACAGTTAACCTACGAGCAGTACTTC	CASAQLTYEQYF	-	TRBJ2-7	-	TRBV18
TGTGCCAGTAGCCACCACCCTAGCGTAGTGTACACAGATACGCAGTATTTT	CASSHHPSVVYTDTQYF	-	TRBJ2-3	-	TRBV19
TGTGCCAGCAGCGTCGGGGGGTACCCCTATGGCTACACCTTC	CASSVGGYPYGYTF	few	TRBJ1-2	-	TRBV27
TGTGCCAGCAGCTTGGGCGGGGGGGCCAGAACCGGGGAGCTGTTTTTT	CASSLGGGARTGELFF	-	TRBJ2-2	TRBD2	TRBV5-6
TGTGCCAGCAGTTTATCCTTCTGGGTTAGGACCTACAATGAGCAGTTCTTC	CASSLSFWVRTYNEQFF	-	TRBJ2-1	-	TRBV27
TGTGCCAGCAGCTTAGTTTTTGCGGTGACCCAAGAGACCCAGTACTTC	CASSLVFAVTQETQYF	once	TRBJ2-5	-	TRBV11-3
TGTGCCAGCAGTGACGGGGCAGGGGACTTCTACGAGCAGTACTTC	CASSDGAGDFYEQYF	-	TRBJ2-7	-	TRBV6-1
TGTGCCAGCAGCCCGGGACTAGCTACCAATGAGCAGTTCTTC	CASSPGLATNEQFF	-	TRBJ2-1	TRBD2	TRBV14
TGTGCCAGCAGCCCGGGACAGGAATATATCGAGCAGTACTTC	CASSPGQEYIEQYF	-	TRBJ2-7	TRBD1	TRBV11-3
TGTGCCACCAGTGTCGGAGCGAACACCGGGGAGCTGTTTTTT	CATSVGANTGELFF	-	TRBJ2-2	-	TRBV24-1
TGTGCCAGCAGCTTAGGTTCTCCTTCTGGCAGCTACAATGAGCAGTTCTTC	CASSLGSPSGSYNEQFF	few	TRBJ2-1	-	TRBV7-9
TGTGCCAGCAGCGATGGTTACGAGCAGTACTTC	CASSDGYEQYF	few	TRBJ2-7	-	TRBV2
TGTGCCAGCAGCGAACTCGACAGGCCCTACGAGCAGTACTTC	CASSELDRPYEQYF	-	TRBJ2-7	-	TRBV2
TGTGCCAGCAGTCACCCGTCGGAGGGATACTCCTATAATTCACCCCTCCACTTT	CASSHPSEGYSYNSPLHF	-	TRBJ1-6	-	TRBV2
TGTGCCAGCAGTCGACAGGCACGGACGGATAATGAAAAACTGTTTTTT	CASSRQARTDNEKLFF	-	TRBJ1-4	-	TRBV4-2
TGTGCCAGCTCACCACTGAGGGCTAGCGGGACAGGCGCAGATACGCAGTATTTT	CASSPLRASGTGADTQYF	-	TRBJ2-3	-	TRBV18
TGTGCCATCAGTGTCTCCTACGAGCAGTACTTC	CAISVSYEQYF	-	TRBJ2-7	-	TRBV10-3
TGCGCCAGCAGCGCAAAGGGACGGGAGAACACTGAAGCTTTCTTT	CASSAKGRENTEAFF	few	TRBJ1-1	-	TRBV5-1
TGTGCCAGCAGCGGCAGCCACGCCAACGTCCTGACTTTC	CASSGSHANVLTF	-	TRBJ2-6	-	TRBV2
TGCGCCAGCAGCTTGGAGCGGGTCGGGTATACGCAGTATTTT	CASSLERVGYTQYF	-	TRBJ2-3	-	TRBV5-1
TGCGCCAGCAGCTTGGGGGCTGGGGCCAACGTCCTGACTTTC	CASSLGAGANVLTF	-	TRBJ2-6	-	TRBV5-1
TGCGCCAGCAGCTTGTACAGGTCCTACGAGCAGTACTTC	CASSLYRSYEQYF	-	TRBJ2-7	-	TRBV5-1